The source of this T cell receptor (beta chain) is a study of Tregs in tolerant kidney transplant recipients. Findings of the study overall: Tregs expanded with activated donor B cells seemed most donor-specific. No direct test of biological reproducibility was done here.

About this clone itself: Its target is not known.

Method: immunoSEQ multiplex PCR; TCRdb's copy keeps in-frame clones and lacks some. The sample includes around 230,000 clones, more than 65% of them seen just once. The CDR3 has 17 amino acids. Thawed PBMCs were FACS-sorted into unstimulated CD4+CD25+CD127- regulatory T cells, CD4+CD25- non-regulatory cells, CD4 and CD8 cells. This clonotype was obtained from a human donor in good health. The specimen was CD4+ T cells from blood. The rearrangement joins TRBV21-1 to TRBJ1-3. TRBV21-1 is noted as a pseudogene. The CDR3 DNA follows: TGTGCCAGCAGCAAAGACGGCTGGGAGCCCTCTGGAAACACCATATATTTT. This encodes CASSKDGWEPSGNTIYF.